This T cell receptor (beta chain) was recorded in a study of blood T cell repertoires in COVID-19. Study summary: From the United States, Italy and Spain came samples of acute and convalescent COVID-19. The analysed material was cDNA or gDNA that came from T cells, B-cell-depleted T cells, or PBMCs.

From germline, CDR1 is MNHEY and CDR2 SVGEGT. Trimming cost V 2 bases and J 3 bases; bases outside gene matches: 0. This CDR3 is 13 amino acids long. TCRdb's table, derived via immunoSEQ multiplex PCR, lists solely in-frame clones and lacks some. The sample yields approximately 280,000 clones, around 89% seen once. Source material: peripheral blood. This rearrangement joins TRBV6-2 or TRBV6-3 to TRBJ2-7, with 8 bases matching TRBD2. The TCR was taken from a woman aged 60 to 75 with acute or convalescent COVID-19. The CDR3 region has the DNA TGTGCCAGCAGTTACGCGGGGGGCTACGAGCAGTACTTC. Protein: CASSYAGGYEQYF.